A single T cell receptor (beta chain) is shown here with its context. Its antigen is as yet unknown. There are 15 residues in the CDR3. CDR1 and CDR2 from the germline V gene are MNHEY and SVGAGI. V lost 0 bases, J lost 8 bases, and 4 bases stayed unmatched. Here immunoSEQ multiplex PCR was the method, and the copy in TCRdb shows in-frame clones only, minus some. The data hold about 76,000 clones, with 90% to 97% observed a single time. The data were taken from a study of T cell clonotyping in hematopoietic cell transplantation. Across the study: Pretransplant recipient samples were taken after cytoreduction. Study observations and caveats: Recipient TCR diversity dropped after transplant; expanded clonotypes rose from day 30 to 180. No sorting was done, leaving CD4 and CD8 contributions mixed. At the given depth, recipient repertoires were over 95% de novo clonotypes.

Indicated time point: recipient sample about 28 days before transplant, after cytoreduction. The chain joins TRBV6-5 to TRBJ1-4; 9 bases fit TRBD1. This material consisted of peripheral blood mononuclear cells, taken before stem cell transplant. This clonotype originated in a woman aged 45-65 years with acute myeloid leukemia. Some clones in this sample may be carry-over from other donors' samples. The CDR3 protein is CASSYSRDRVEKLFF. The CDR3 DNA reads as TGTGCCAGCAGTTACTCAAGGGACAGGGTGGAAAAACTGTTTTTT.